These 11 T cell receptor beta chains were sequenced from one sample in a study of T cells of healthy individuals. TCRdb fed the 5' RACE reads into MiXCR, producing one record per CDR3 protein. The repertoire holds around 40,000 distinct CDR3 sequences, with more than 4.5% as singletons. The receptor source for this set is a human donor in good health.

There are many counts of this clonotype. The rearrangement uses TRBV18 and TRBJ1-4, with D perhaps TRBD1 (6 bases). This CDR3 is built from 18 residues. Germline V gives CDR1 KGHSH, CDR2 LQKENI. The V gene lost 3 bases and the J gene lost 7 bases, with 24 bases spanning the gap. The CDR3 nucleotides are TGTGCCAGCTCACCTTCCCAACCGGGCCAAAGGACAGTTGAAAAACTGTTTTTT. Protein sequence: CASSPSQPGQRTVEKLFF.

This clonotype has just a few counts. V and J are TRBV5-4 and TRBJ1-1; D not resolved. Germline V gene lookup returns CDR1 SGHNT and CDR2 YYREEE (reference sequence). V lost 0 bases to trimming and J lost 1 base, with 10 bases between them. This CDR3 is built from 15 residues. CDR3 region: CASSLERSKNTEAFF. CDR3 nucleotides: TGTGCCAGCAGCTTGGAGAGAAGTAAGAACACTGAAGCTTTCTTT.

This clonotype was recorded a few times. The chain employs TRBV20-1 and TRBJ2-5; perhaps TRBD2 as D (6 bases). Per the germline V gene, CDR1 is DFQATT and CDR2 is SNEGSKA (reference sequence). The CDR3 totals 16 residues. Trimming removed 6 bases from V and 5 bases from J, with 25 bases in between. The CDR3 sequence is CSARGQSWREQETQYF. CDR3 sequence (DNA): TGCAGTGCGAGGGGTCAGTCGTGGCGGGAACAGGAGACCCAGTACTTC.

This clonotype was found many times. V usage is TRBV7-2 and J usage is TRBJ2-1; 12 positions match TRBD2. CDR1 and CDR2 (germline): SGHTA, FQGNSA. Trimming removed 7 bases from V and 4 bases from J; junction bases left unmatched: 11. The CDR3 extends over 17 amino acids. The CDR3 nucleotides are TGTGCCAGCACCCGGGGGGGAGGACTAGCGGGGTACAATGAGCAGTTCTTC. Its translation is CASTRGGGLAGYNEQFF.

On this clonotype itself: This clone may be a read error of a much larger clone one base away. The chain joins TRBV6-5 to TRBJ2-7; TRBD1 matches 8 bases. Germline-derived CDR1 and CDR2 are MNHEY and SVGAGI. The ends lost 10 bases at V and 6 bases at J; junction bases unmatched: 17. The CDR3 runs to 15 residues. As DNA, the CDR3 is TGTGCCATCAGGCCGGAGACAGGGGTGGGAAGCGAGCAGTACTTC. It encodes CAIRPETGVGSEQYF.

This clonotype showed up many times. CDR3: CSAREATVRFYQPQHF. DNA of the CDR3: TGCAGTGCTAGAGAGGCGACAGTCAGATTTTATCAGCCCCAGCATTTT. The rearrangement joins TRBV20-1 to TRBJ1-5, with TRBD1 as a possible D gene (5 bases). Germline CDR1 reads DFQATT; CDR2 reads SNEGSKA (reference sequence). Trimming removed 0 bases from V and 5 bases from J, with 17 bases in between. The length of the CDR3 is 16 residues.

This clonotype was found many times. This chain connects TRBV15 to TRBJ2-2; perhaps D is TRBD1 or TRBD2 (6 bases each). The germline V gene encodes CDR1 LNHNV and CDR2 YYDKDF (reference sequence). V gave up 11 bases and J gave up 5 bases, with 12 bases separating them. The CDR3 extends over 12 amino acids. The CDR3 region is CAALGGTGELFF. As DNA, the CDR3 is TGTGCCGCACTAGGGGGGACCGGGGAGCTGTTTTTT.

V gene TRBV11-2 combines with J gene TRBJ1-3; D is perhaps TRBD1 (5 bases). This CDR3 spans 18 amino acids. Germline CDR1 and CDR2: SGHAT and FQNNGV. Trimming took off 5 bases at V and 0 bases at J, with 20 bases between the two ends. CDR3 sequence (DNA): TGTGCCAGCAGCCCTCATCCGGGACTTCAGAACTCTGGAAACACCATATATTTT. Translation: CASSPHPGLQNSGNTIYF.

The CDR3 reads CASPRPQTSVNTGELFF. DNA for the CDR3: TGTGCCAGCCCACGTCCACAGACTAGCGTGAACACCGGGGAGCTGTTTTTT. The chain is built from TRBV18 and TRBJ2-2; 8 bases are shared with TRBD2. V lost 8 bases and J lost 1; bases outside the gene matches: 12. Germline V gene sequence: CDR1 KGHSH, CDR2 LQKENI. There are 17 residues in the CDR3.

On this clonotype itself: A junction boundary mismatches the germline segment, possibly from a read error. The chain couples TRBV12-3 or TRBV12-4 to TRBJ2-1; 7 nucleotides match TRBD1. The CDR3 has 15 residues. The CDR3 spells CASSSDRAVDNKQFF. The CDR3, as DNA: TGTGCCAGCAGCTCCGACAGGGCTGTAGACAATAAGCAGTTCTTC.

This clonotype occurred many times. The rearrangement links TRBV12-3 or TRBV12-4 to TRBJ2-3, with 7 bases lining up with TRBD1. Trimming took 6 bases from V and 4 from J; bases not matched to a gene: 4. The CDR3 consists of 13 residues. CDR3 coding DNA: TGTGCCAGCAGGTCAACAGGGGCAGATACGCAGTATTTT. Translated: CASRSTGADTQYF.